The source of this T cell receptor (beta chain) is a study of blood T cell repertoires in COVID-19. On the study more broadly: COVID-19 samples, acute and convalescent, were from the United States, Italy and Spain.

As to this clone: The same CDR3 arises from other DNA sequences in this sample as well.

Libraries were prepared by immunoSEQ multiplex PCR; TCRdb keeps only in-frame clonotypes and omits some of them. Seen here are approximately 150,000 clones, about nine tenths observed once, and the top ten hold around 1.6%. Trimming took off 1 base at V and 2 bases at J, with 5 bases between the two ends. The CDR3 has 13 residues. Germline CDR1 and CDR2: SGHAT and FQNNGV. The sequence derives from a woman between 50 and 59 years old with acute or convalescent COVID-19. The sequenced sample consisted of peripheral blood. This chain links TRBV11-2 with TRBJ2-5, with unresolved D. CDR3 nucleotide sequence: TGTGCCAGCAGCTTAGGAGGTCAAGAGACCCAGTACTTC. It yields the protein CASSLGGQETQYF.